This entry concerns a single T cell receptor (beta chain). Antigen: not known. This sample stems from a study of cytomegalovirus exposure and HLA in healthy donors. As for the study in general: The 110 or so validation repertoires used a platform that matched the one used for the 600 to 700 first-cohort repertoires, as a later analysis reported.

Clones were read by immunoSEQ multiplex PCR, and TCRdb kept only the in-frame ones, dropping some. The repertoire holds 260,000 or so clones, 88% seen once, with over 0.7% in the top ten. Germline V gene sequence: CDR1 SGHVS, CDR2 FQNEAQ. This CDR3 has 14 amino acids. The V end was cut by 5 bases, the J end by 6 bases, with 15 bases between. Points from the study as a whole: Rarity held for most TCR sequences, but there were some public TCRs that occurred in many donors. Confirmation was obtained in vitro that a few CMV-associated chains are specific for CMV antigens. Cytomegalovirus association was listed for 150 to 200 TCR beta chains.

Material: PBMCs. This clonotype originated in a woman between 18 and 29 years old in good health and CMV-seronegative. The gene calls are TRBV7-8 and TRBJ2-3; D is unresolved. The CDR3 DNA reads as TGTGCCAGCAGCCACGAGGAGCTTTCTGATACGCAGTATTTT. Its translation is CASSHEELSDTQYF.